This T cell receptor beta chain was captured by sequencing in a study of T cells in localized non-small cell lung cancer. Study-wide points: T cell clonality was highest in uninvolved adjacent lung, above tumor. For the top 100 tumor clones, a median around 55 also appeared in adjacent lung. Heterogeneity is still possible, as just one tumor region was sequenced. Greater T cell density in blood accompanied longer overall survival.

The germline V gene has CDR1 LNHDA and CDR2 SQIVND (reference sequence). The CDR3 has 14 residues. Trimming shortened V by 0 bases and J by 10 bases, and 16 bases separated the two germline ends. Comments on this clone: Its antigen is unidentified.

Only in-frame clones appear in the TCRdb table, and some are missing; sequencing was by immunoSEQ multiplex PCR. This sample has over a thousand clones, with about 36% found just once. The sequenced sample was lung tumor tissue, obtained before any cancer treatment. This clonotype was sampled from a female donor aged 60 or older with stage II lung adenocarcinoma. The chain couples TRBV19 to TRBJ2-7, with no clear D. The CDR3 DNA sequence: TGTGCCAGTAGTATAGAGAGCGTGGCACCGTTTCAGTACTTC. It is translated as CASSIESVAPFQYF.